These 31 T cell receptor beta chains came from one sample sequenced in a study of beta chain features in type 1 diabetes. Points from the study as a whole: TCRB CDR3s from Type 1 diabetes patients were moderately but significantly shorter in all four CD4+ subsets.

cDNA synthesis used the whole RNA isolate, giving expressed TCRB sequences. The data were produced by immunoSEQ multiplex PCR, yet TCRdb's version contains in-frame clones alone and is incomplete. The table lists about 150,000 clones, about 9.4% of them singletons, with under 0.55% in the top ten. No antigen has been assigned to these receptors. Sequenced input: central memory CD4+ T cells from blood. Receptor source: a man aged 25-45 years with type 1 diabetes.

This clone occurred a few times. This chain links TRBV28 with TRBJ2-7; possibly TRBD2 for D (6 bases). This CDR3 region has 14 residues. The germline V gene encodes CDR1 MDHEN and CDR2 SYDVKM. Trimming pared 5 bases from V and 6 bases from J, leaving 17 bases between. CDR3 protein: CASSPEGRGFEQYF. DNA of the CDR3: TGTGCCAGCAGTCCTGAGGGACGGGGGTTCGAGCAGTACTTC.

This clone was counted a few times. This sequence joins TRBV7-3 and TRBJ2-1, with TRBD2 identical over 10 bases. There are 14 residues in the CDR3. Germline V gene data show CDR1 as SGHTA and CDR2 as FQGTGA. With V trimmed by 6 bases and J by 3 bases, 2 bases remained unmatched. The DNA of the CDR3 is TGTGCCAGCAGTGCTAGCGGGAGCTACAATGAGCAGTTCTTC. It is translated as CASSASGSYNEQFF.

V and J are TRBV5-1 and TRBJ2-1; D remains ambiguous. The germline V gene encodes CDR1 SGHRS and CDR2 YFSETQ. The CDR3 is 15 residues long. Trimming removed 0 bases at V and 0 bases at J, with 7 bases between. The CDR3 DNA sequence: TGCGCCAGCAGCTTGGTAGTCCACTCCTACAATGAGCAGTTCTTC. This codes for CASSLVVHSYNEQFF.

The CDR3 is CASGSGRGVEDTQYF. DNA for the CDR3: TGCGCCAGCGGTAGCGGGAGGGGTGTAGAAGATACGCAGTATTTT. This chain uses TRBV5-1 with TRBJ2-3; the match to TRBD2 covers 11 bases. The CDR3 contains 15 residues. The V segment lost 7 bases and the J segment 5 bases; nucleotides outside the gene matches: 9. CDR1 SGHRS and CDR2 YFSETQ come from the germline V gene.

This chain connects TRBV7-2 to TRBJ2-5, with a tentative D call TRBD2 (6 bases). Trimming removed 4 bases at V and 4 bases at J, with 10 bases between. CDR1 is SGHTA, CDR2 FQGNSA, per germline. The CDR3 sequence is 13 residues long. The CDR3 nucleotides read TGTGCCAGCAGCTCGGGACTTCGAGAGACCCAGTACTTC. Protein product: CASSSGLRETQYF.

The chain has TRBV7-8 and TRBJ1-1; 7 positions match TRBD1. After removal of 3 bases from V and 1 base from J, the junction contained 2 bases not matched to a gene. CDR3 size: 14 residues. CDR1 and CDR2 (germline): SGHVS, FQNEAQ. The DNA for the CDR3 is TGTGCCAGCAGCTTTAGGACAGGGAACACTGAAGCTTTCTTT. Translated: CASSFRTGNTEAFF.

The V call is TRBV19, the J call TRBJ1-5; D uncertain. CDR3 length: 13 amino acids. Germline CDR1 reads LNHDA; CDR2 reads SQIVND (reference sequence). Trimming removed 3 bases at V and 3 bases at J, with 6 bases between. CDR3 protein: CASSITYNQPQHF. CDR3 nucleotides: TGTGCCAGTAGTATCACATACAATCAGCCCCAGCATTTT.

This clone was detected only a few times. This chain connects TRBV28 to TRBJ2-5; tentative D call: TRBD2 (6 bases). The V gene lost 3 bases and the J gene lost 5 bases, with 10 bases spanning the gap. The CDR3 length is 13 residues. In germline, CDR1 is MDHEN, CDR2 SYDVKM. CDR3: CASSFGGIETQYF. The CDR3, as DNA: TGTGCCAGCAGTTTCGGAGGGATCGAGACCCAGTACTTC.

The chain links TRBV29-1 to TRBJ2-3; TRBD2 agrees at 7 bases. CDR3 length equals 14 residues. Per the germline V gene, CDR1 is SQVTM and CDR2 is ANQGSEA. V trimming: 3 bases; J trimming: 8 bases; junction bases outside the gene matches: 11. CDR3 protein: CSVEWGRRESTQYF. CDR3 nucleotides: TGCAGCGTTGAGTGGGGACGGCGGGAGTCTACGCAGTATTTT.

The chain has TRBV28 and TRBJ1-4; 8 nucleotides align to TRBD1. V gave up 5 bases and J gave up 6 bases; unmatched junction bases: 8. The V gene's germline CDR1 is MDHEN and CDR2 SYDVKM. The CDR3 runs 15 residues. The CDR3 protein is CASSTTGTGYEKLFF. CDR3 bases: TGTGCCAGCAGTACCACCGGGACAGGATATGAAAAACTGTTTTTT.

The chain has TRBV29-1 and TRBJ2-1, with D perhaps TRBD2 (5 bases). The CDR3 extends over 14 amino acids. V lost 6 bases to trimming and J lost 1 base, with 13 bases between them. CDR1 SQVTM and CDR2 ANQGSEA come from the germline V gene. CDR3 amino acids: CSVVHSGSYNEQFF. CDR3 sequence (DNA): TGCAGCGTCGTACACAGCGGTTCCTACAATGAGCAGTTCTTC.

This clone was seen a few times. This chain uses TRBV9 with TRBJ2-3, with a weak D call TRBD1 (5 bases). This CDR3 region has 17 residues. Looked up from germline, CDR1 is SGDLS and CDR2 is YYNGEE. V shed 7 bases and J shed 0 bases, with 21 bases lying between them. The CDR3 loop reads CASSLASTALSTDTQYF. CDR3 DNA: TGTGCCAGCTCGTTGGCCTCGACAGCTCTTAGCACAGATACGCAGTATTTT. Full variable domain (missing parts from reference TRBV9 and TRBJ2-3): DSGVTQTPKHLITATGQRVTLRCSPRSGDLSVYWYQQSLDQGLQFLIQYYNGEERAKGNILERFSAQQFPDLHSELNLSSLELGDSALYFCASSLASTALSTDTQYFGPGTRLTVL.

This clone was recorded many times. This chain uses TRBV28 with TRBJ2-1; a possible D gene is TRBD2 (5 bases). V gave up 0 bases and J gave up 6 bases, with 9 bases separating them. Germline lookup yields CDR1 MDHEN and CDR2 SYDVKM. The CDR3 has 14 residues. CDR3 sequence (DNA): TGTGCCAGCAGTTTATGGAGCGGTTCCAATGAGCAGTTCTTC. It is translated as CASSLWSGSNEQFF.

The CDR3 bases are TGCAGCGTTGAGGGCCGAATAGGAGGGAGTGGGTACAATGAGCAGTTCTTC. This translates into CSVEGRIGGSGYNEQFF. This chain joins TRBV29-1 and TRBJ2-1; the D gene is possibly TRBD2 (6 bases). Germline CDR1 reads SQVTM; CDR2 reads ANQGSEA. Trimming stripped 3 bases from V and 4 bases from J, with 22 bases between. This CDR3 comprises 17 residues.

The gene calls are TRBV28 and TRBJ2-5, with 7 bases lining up with TRBD2. Germline-derived CDR1 and CDR2 are MDHEN and SYDVKM. The CDR3 spans 15 residues. Trimming at V came to 9 bases and at J to 0 bases, leaving 10 bases not matched to a gene. In nucleotides, the CDR3 is TGTGCCAGTAACAGCGGGACTCTGTACCAAGAGACCCAGTACTTC. Translation: CASNSGTLYQETQYF.

The chain has TRBV29-1 and TRBJ1-1, with no clear D. This CDR3 spans 13 amino acids. Deletions cut 7 bases from V and 1 base from J, with 13 bases between. Germline V gene lookup returns CDR1 SQVTM and CDR2 ANQGSEA. The CDR3 here is CSAISQANTEAFF. As DNA, the CDR3 is TGCAGCGCTATAAGTCAAGCGAACACTGAAGCTTTCTTT.

In this sample, this clone turned up a few times. The V gene is TRBV16, the J gene TRBJ1-5; no definite D call. Trimming took off 1 base at V and 3 bases at J, with 4 bases between the two ends. CDR3 length: 13 amino acids. The germline gives CDR1 KGHSY, CDR2 FQNENV. CDR3 DNA: TGTGCCAGCAGCCAATTGGCCAATCAGCCCCAGCATTTT. Translated: CASSQLANQPQHF. Full variable domain (rest looked up from reference TRBV16 and TRBJ1-5): GEEVAQTPKHLVRGEGQKAKLYCAPIKGHSYVFWYQQVLKNEFKFLISFQNENVFDETGMPKERFSAKCLPNSPCSLEIQATKLEDSAVYFCASSQLANQPQHFGDGTRLSIL.

This clone was recorded a few times. The chain employs TRBV2 and TRBJ2-7; 8 bases are shared with TRBD2. Per germline, CDR1 SNHLY and CDR2 FYNNEI. With 6 bases clipped from V and 5 bases from J, the junction kept 9 bases outside the gene matches. The CDR3 loop spans 14 amino acids. The CDR3 spells CASRRGGRVNEQYF. In nucleotides, the CDR3 is TGTGCCAGCAGGCGCGGGGGGAGGGTTAACGAGCAGTACTTC.

V gene TRBV15 combines with J gene TRBJ1-1; D may be TRBD1 (5 bases). Per the germline V gene, CDR1 is LNHNV and CDR2 is YYDKDF (reference sequence). CDR3 length equals 16 residues. Trimming removed 1 base at V and 7 bases at J, with 19 bases between. CDR3 region: CATSRVGRGKYYEAFF. CDR3 coding DNA: TGTGCCACCAGCAGAGTCGGTAGGGGAAAATACTATGAAGCTTTCTTT.

The table lists this clone with a few counts. The CDR3 DNA is TGTGCCAGTAGTATAGGACAGCAGTCCTACGAGCAGTACTTC. This encodes CASSIGQQSYEQYF. The chain links TRBV19 to TRBJ2-7, with a weak D call TRBD1 (5 bases). V was trimmed by 1 base and J by 1 base, leaving 8 bases between them. This CDR3 has 14 amino acids. Germline-derived CDR1 and CDR2 are LNHDA and SQIVND (reference sequence).

This clone was recorded a few times. The chain uses TRBV10-3 and TRBJ2-7; no clear D. CDR3 length: 13 residues. V shed 6 bases and J shed 4 bases, with 13 bases lying between them. In germline, CDR1 is ENHRY, CDR2 SYGVKD. CDR3 nucleotides: TGTGCCATCAGCGGCGGAACCGATTACGAGCAGTACTTC. Its protein product is CAISGGTDYEQYF.

This clone has just a few counts. This sequence joins TRBV27 and TRBJ1-1, with a tentative D call TRBD1 (6 bases). Germline-derived CDR1 and CDR2 are MNHEY and SMNVEV (reference sequence). This CDR3 contains 14 residues. The ends were cut back, 6 bases at V and 0 bases at J, with 11 bases in the middle. The CDR3: CASSGQFMNTEAFF. In DNA, the CDR3 is TGTGCCAGCAGCGGACAGTTTATGAACACTGAAGCTTTCTTT.

This clone occurred a few times. The chain joins TRBV19 to TRBJ2-5; weak D call: TRBD2 (6 bases). Trimming stripped 4 bases from V and 1 base from J, with 10 bases between. CDR3 length: 14 amino acids. Germline CDR1 is LNHDA and CDR2 is SQIVND (reference sequence). CDR3 bases: TGTGCCAGTAGTAATCAGGGACTCCAAGAGACCCAGTACTTC. This codes for CASSNQGLQETQYF.

This clone was picked up a small number of times. The V call is TRBV7-8, the J call TRBJ1-5; 7 bases line up with TRBD1. J lost 4 bases, V lost 3 bases, and 12 bases had no gene match. From germline, CDR1 is SGHVS and CDR2 FQNEAQ. The CDR3 is 17 residues long. The CDR3 is CASSFNSGTVQNQPQHF. The CDR3, as DNA: TGTGCCAGCAGCTTCAATTCCGGGACAGTCCAAAATCAGCCCCAGCATTTT.

The rearrangement links TRBV4-1 to TRBJ2-4, with TRBD2 matching 8 bases. The CDR3 is 16 amino acids. The V segment lost 0 bases and the J segment 6 bases; nucleotides outside the gene matches: 7. Germline V gene lookup returns CDR1 MGHRA and CDR2 YSYEKL. DNA for the CDR3: TGCGCCAGCAGCCAAGATCCTAGCGGGCCTTTAAACATTCAGTACTTC. Protein sequence: CASSQDPSGPLNIQYF.

The sample holds a few counts of this clone. The chain recombines TRBV28 with TRBJ1-2; the D is unclear. CDR3 length: 14 amino acids. V was trimmed by 8 bases and J by 0 bases, leaving 13 bases between them. In germline, CDR1 is MDHEN, CDR2 SYDVKM. Here the CDR3 reads CASRSAEANYGYTF. The CDR3 DNA reads as TGTGCCAGCCGATCGGCGGAAGCTAACTATGGCTACACCTTC.

This chain connects TRBV7-3 to TRBJ2-3, with 8 bases matching TRBD2. The CDR3 spans 14 residues. CDR1 and CDR2 (germline): SGHTA, FQGTGA. V was clipped by 0 bases and J by 4 bases; unmatched bases: 0. The CDR3 DNA is TGTGCCAGCAGCTTAACGCGGGAGGCAGATACGCAGTATTTT. This encodes CASSLTREADTQYF.

This clone showed up just a few times. The CDR3 loop reads CASSQDYRDEAGANVLTF. CDR3 nucleotides: TGTGCCAGCAGCCAAGACTACCGAGATGAGGCAGGGGCCAACGTCCTGACTTTC. The V call is TRBV14, the J call TRBJ2-6, with D hard to call. The CDR3 loop spans 18 amino acids. Trimming took 0 bases from V and 4 from J, leaving 16 bases between them. CDR1 is SGHDN, CDR2 FVKESK, per germline.

The genes are TRBV6-5 and TRBJ2-3; TRBD2 aligns across 8 bases. This CDR3 has 15 residues. V shed 0 bases, J shed 4 bases, and the junction held 3 bases outside the gene matches. CDR1 and CDR2 from the germline V gene are MNHEY and SVGAGI. The CDR3 DNA sequence: TGTGCCAGCAGTTACTCGGCGGGAGGAGCAGATACGCAGTATTTT. The encoded protein is CASSYSAGGADTQYF.

The chain employs TRBV25-1 and TRBJ2-7, with TRBD1 matching over 7 bases. The V and J ends lost 11 bases and 3 bases, in that order; junction bases with no gene match: 10. This CDR3 has 13 amino acids. Germline-derived CDR1 and CDR2 are MGHDK and SYGVNS. The CDR3 region is CASNRDSGYEQYF. In DNA, the CDR3 is TGTGCCTCCAACCGGGACAGCGGCTACGAGCAGTACTTC.

This clone has just a few counts. A junction end diverges from the germline sequence, so it may reflect a read error. The chain carries TRBV18 and TRBJ2-3; perhaps TRBD2 as D (5 bases). The CDR3 runs to 15 residues. The germline CDR1 and CDR2 sequences are KGHSH and LQKENI. CDR3 region: CASSPQPGITDTQYF. In DNA form, the CDR3 reads TGTGCCAGCTCTCCACAGCCCGGGATTACAGATACGCAGTATTTT.